Below, 6 T cell receptor beta chains from the same sample are listed, as sequenced in a study of Graves' ophthalmopathy and Graves' hyperthyroidism. The authors amplified TCR beta CDR3 regions, and they did so from RNA transcripts for repertoire sequencing. The first round was an RT-PCR with HTBI primers, and the second round was a multiplex PCR. TCRdb re-called the multiplex PCR reads through MiXCR, storing one row per CDR3 protein. Among around 660,000 distinct CDR3 sequences listed, approximately 39% were seen once. Sequencing used peripheral blood. These receptors came from an adult man with Graves' ophthalmopathy.

Regarding this clonotype: A much larger clone lies a single base off, so this may be a read error. The chain is built from TRBV9 and TRBJ1-2; D possibly corresponds to TRBD1 (6 bases). Trimming shortened V by 3 bases and J by 7 bases, and 19 bases separated the two germline ends. CDR1 and CDR2 (germline): SGDLS, YYNGEE. The CDR3 is 15 residues long. This CDR3 reads CASSGGPGRVGGYTF. CDR3 sequence (DNA): TGTGCCAGCAGCGGGGGGCCCGGACGGGTTGGTGGCTACACCTTC. The entire variable domain, with the rest obtained from reference TRBV9 and TRBJ1-2, is as follows: DSGVTQTPKHLITATGQRVTLRCSPRSGDLSVYWYQQSLDQGLQFLIQYYNGEERAKGNILERFSAQQFPDLHSELNLSSLELGDSALYFCASSGGPGRVGGYTFGSGTRLTVV.

This rearrangement joins TRBV11-2 to TRBJ1-6; a possible D gene is TRBD1 (6 bases). The CDR3 is 14 amino acids. The germline CDR1 and CDR2 sequences are SGHAT and FQNNGV. The CDR3 spells CAITYRVENSPLHF. In DNA form, the CDR3 reads TGTGCAATTACTTACAGGGTAGAGAATTCACCCCTCCACTTT. The full variable domain, in which reference TRBV11-2 and TRBJ1-6 provide the parts outside the CDR3, is EAGVAQSPRYKIIEKRQSVAFWCNPISGHATLYWYQQILGQGPKLLIQFQNNGVVDDSQLPKDRFSAERLKGVDSTLKIQPAKLEDSAVYLCAITYRVENSPLHFGNGTRLTVT.

The count of this clonotype is one. This rearrangement joins TRBV5-1 to TRBJ2-1; D uncertain. This CDR3 comprises 14 residues. Trimming stripped 0 bases from V and 7 bases from J, with 11 bases between. Germline CDR1 is SGHRS and CDR2 is YFSETQ. Here the CDR3 reads CASSLVFPSNEQFF. CDR3 DNA sequence: TGCGCCAGCAGCTTGGTTTTCCCGTCAAATGAGCAGTTCTTC.

The chain uses TRBV11-2 and TRBJ1-2; 7 nucleotides match TRBD1. V shed 5 bases, J shed 1 base, and the junction held 7 bases outside the gene matches. Per the germline V gene, CDR1 is SGHAT and CDR2 is FQNNGV. CDR3 length: 15 residues. The CDR3 nucleotides read TGTGCCAGCAGCCCGCCGGGACAGCATAACTATGGCTACACCTTC. Translation: CASSPPGQHNYGYTF.

With respect to this clonotype: The junction and the germline gene differ at one end; a read error may be behind it. CDR3: CASSPGTELGYTF. The DNA for the CDR3 is TGTGCCAGCAGCCCCGGGACAGAGCTTGGCTACACCTTC. The V and J genes are TRBV10-2 and TRBJ1-2; TRBD1 aligns across 7 bases. This CDR3 spans 13 amino acids. Germline CDR1 reads WSHSY; CDR2 reads SAAADI.

The chain recombines TRBV10-3 with TRBJ1-1; weak D call: TRBD1 (5 bases). Between the trimmed V and J ends, which lost 2 bases and 4 bases, there was a span of 11 bases. The germline gives CDR1 ENHRY, CDR2 SYGVKD. The CDR3 runs 14 residues. Written as DNA, the CDR3 is TGTGCCATCAGTGAGCCCGGGACCGCCACTGAAGCTTTCTTT. Translating it yields CAISEPGTATEAFF.